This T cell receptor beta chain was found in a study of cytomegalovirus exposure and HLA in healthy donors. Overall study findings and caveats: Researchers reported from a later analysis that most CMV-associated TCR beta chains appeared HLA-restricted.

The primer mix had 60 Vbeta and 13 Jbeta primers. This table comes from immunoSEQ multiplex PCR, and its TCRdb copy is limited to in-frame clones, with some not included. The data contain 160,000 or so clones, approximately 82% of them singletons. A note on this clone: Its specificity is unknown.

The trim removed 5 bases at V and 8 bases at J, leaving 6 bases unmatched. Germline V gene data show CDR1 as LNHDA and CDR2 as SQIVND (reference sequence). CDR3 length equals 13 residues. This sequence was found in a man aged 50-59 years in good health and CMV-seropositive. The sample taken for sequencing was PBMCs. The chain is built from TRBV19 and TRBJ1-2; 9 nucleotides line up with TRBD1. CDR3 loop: CASSWDRARGYTF. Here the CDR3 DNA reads TGTGCCAGTAGTTGGGACAGGGCAAGAGGCTACACCTTC.